Following are 11 T cell receptor beta chains from one sample sequenced in a study of T cells in localized non-small cell lung cancer. The assay was immunoSEQ multiplex PCR, and TCRdb's table has in-frame clones only and misses some. The sample contains roughly 61,000 clones, roughly 76% of which appear only once. This material consisted of PBMCs, taken before any cancer treatment. These receptors all come from a man between 40 and 75 years old with stage II lung adenocarcinoma.

This chain connects TRBV7-8 to TRBJ2-5, with D possibly being TRBD1 or TRBD2 (5 bases each). CDR1 and CDR2 (germline): SGHVS, FQNEAQ. V shed 4 bases and J shed 4 bases, with 10 bases lying between them. The length of the CDR3 is 13 residues. CDR3: CASSSGTGETQYF. CDR3 DNA sequence: TGTGCCAGCAGCTCAGGGACGGGAGAGACCCAGTACTTC.

This chain connects TRBV9 to TRBJ2-5; unclear D gene. Germline-derived CDR1 and CDR2 are SGDLS and YYNGEE. V lost 3 bases and J lost 2, with 5 bases in between. The length of the CDR3 is 12 residues. CDR3 in amino acids: CASSDSQETQYF. As DNA, the CDR3 is TGTGCCAGCAGCGACTCTCAAGAGACCCAGTACTTC. Using reference TRBV9 and TRBJ2-5 for the parts outside the CDR3, the full variable domain is DSGVTQTPKHLITATGQRVTLRCSPRSGDLSVYWYQQSLDQGLQFLIQYYNGEERAKGNILERFSAQQFPDLHSELNLSSLELGDSALYFCASSDSQETQYFGPGTRLLVL.

The chain has TRBV15 and TRBJ2-7; D is uncertain. Trimming shortened V by 0 bases and J by 0 bases, and 9 bases separated the two germline ends. The CDR3 runs 15 residues. Germline assignment: CDR1 LNHNV and CDR2 YYDKDF (reference sequence). The CDR3 region has the DNA TGTGCCACCAGCAGAGATAGGATACGCTCCTACGAGCAGTACTTC. This gives the protein CATSRDRIRSYEQYF.

This clone was seen a single time. The chain employs TRBV4-3 and TRBJ2-3; no reliable D call. CDR3 size: 14 residues. Germline V CDR1 and CDR2: LGHNA, YSLEER. The V end was cut by 4 bases, the J end by 3 bases, with 11 bases between. CDR3 amino acids: CASSPRTDTDTQYF. CDR3 nucleotide sequence: TGCGCCAGCAGCCCACGGACCGATACAGATACGCAGTATTTT.

The genes are TRBV6-5 and TRBJ2-1, with unresolved D. The V and J ends lost 5 bases and 11 bases respectively, with 10 bases between them. The CDR3 spans 11 residues. From germline, CDR1 is MNHEY and CDR2 SVGAGI. The chain's CDR3 is CASSDTMKQFF. The CDR3 coding sequence is TGTGCCAGCAGTGACACAATGAAGCAGTTCTTC.

The genes are TRBV5-1 and TRBJ1-4; D not resolved. The germline CDR1 and CDR2 sequences are SGHRS and YFSETQ. V was shortened by 5 bases and J by 4 bases, with 6 bases between the two germline ends. The CDR3 consists of 12 residues. CDR3 sequence: CASRGSNEKLFF. The CDR3 nucleotides read TGCGCCAGCAGGGGCAGTAATGAAAAACTGTTTTTT.

V gene TRBV7-6 combines with J gene TRBJ2-5; maybe TRBD1 (6 bases). V was shortened by 0 bases and J by 5 bases, with 16 bases between the two germline ends. The CDR3 spans 16 residues. CDR1 and CDR2 (germline): SGHVS, FNYEAQ. The CDR3 is CASSLALGQGTETQYF. CDR3 bases: TGTGCCAGCAGCTTAGCGCTTGGGCAGGGGACGGAGACCCAGTACTTC.

This chain links TRBV13 with TRBJ1-5; D call uncertain. CDR3 length equals 13 residues. Germline V CDR1 and CDR2: PRHDT, FYEKMQ (reference sequence). The germline V and J ends were trimmed by 4 bases and 9 bases, with 13 bases remaining between them. The CDR3 sequence is CASSSAPRSPQHF. Written as DNA, the CDR3 is TGTGCCAGCAGCTCCGCCCCCCGTTCGCCCCAGCATTTT.

The V call is TRBV18, the J call TRBJ2-5; no firm D call. The CDR3 extends over 15 amino acids. V was cut by 3 bases and J by 5 bases, with 16 bases left in between. The germline V gene has CDR1 KGHSH and CDR2 LQKENI. CDR3 sequence: CASSPLEQAQETQYF. The DNA for the CDR3 is TGTGCCAGCTCACCCCTTGAGCAGGCGCAGGAGACCCAGTACTTC.

This chain uses TRBV5-1 with TRBJ1-4; no clear D gene. Trimming took off 3 bases at V and 5 bases at J, with 11 bases between the two ends. CDR3 length equals 14 residues. Germline assignment: CDR1 SGHRS and CDR2 YFSETQ. The CDR3 region is CASSSYSLNEKLFF. As DNA, the CDR3 is TGCGCCAGCAGCTCATATAGTTTGAATGAAAAACTGTTTTTT.

The DNA for the CDR3 is TGTGCCAGCAGCTTGGCTGGGGAATTGTATGGCTACACCTTC. Amino acid sequence: CASSLAGELYGYTF. The chain employs TRBV5-8 and TRBJ1-2; no definite D call. CDR1 is SGHTS and CDR2 is YDEGEE in the germline V gene. The CDR3 extends over 14 amino acids. The V end was cut by 0 bases, the J end by 5 bases, with 11 bases between.